These T cell receptor beta chains were read from a single sample in a study of cytomegalovirus exposure and HLA in healthy donors. TCRdb's table, derived via immunoSEQ multiplex PCR, lists solely in-frame clones and lacks some. Seen here are approximately 160,000 clones, about 75% observed once, and the top ten hold about 4.9%. Sequenced material: PBMCs. The receptor set was obtained from a male donor in good health and CMV-seronegative. CDR3s include the opening cysteine and the closing phenylalanine or tryptophan. The order of the fields is J gene, clone size, V gene, D gene, CDR3 DNA, CDR3 protein. The D gene is left open where the match is weak. Expanded clones are given a class, and other clones once, few, many or no size at all.

TRBJ2-7 | . | TRBV19 | TRBD1 | TGTGCCACCGCGACAGGGTTGTACGAGCAGTACTTC | CATATGLYEQYF
TRBJ2-1 | . | TRBV30 | TRBD1 | TGTGCCTGGAGCCCGGGACAGTGGCGGGTATCCTACAATGAGCAGTTCTTC | CAWSPGQWRVSYNEQFF
TRBJ2-7 | . | TRBV27 | TRBD2 | TGTGCCAGCAGTTTAACCGCTAGCGGGAGATACGAGCAGTACTTC | CASSLTASGRYEQYF
TRBJ1-2 | once | TRBV2 | TRBD1 | TGTGCCAGCAGGTTGAGAGTGGGACAGGGTTATGGCTACACCTTC | CASRLRVGQGYGYTF
TRBJ2-6 | few | TRBV2 | TRBD1 | TGTGCCAGTGAAGGGACAGGCAGGGCCAACGTCCTGACTTTC | CASEGTGRANVLTF
TRBJ2-1 | . | TRBV6-6 | . | TGTGCCAGCAGTGGCCGCGAGCGCATCTCCTACAATGAGCAGTTCTTC | CASSGRERISYNEQFF
TRBJ2-7 | . | TRBV5-6 | TRBD1 | TGTGCCAGCAGCTCGGGACAGGGGGTTCCCTACGAGCAGTACTTC | CASSSGQGVPYEQYF
TRBJ2-7 | . | TRBV9 | TRBD2 | TGTGCCAGCAGCTTCCGACTAGCGGGAGTTCAAGAGCAGTACTTC | CASSFRLAGVQEQYF
TRBJ2-2 | . | TRBV5-1 | TRBD2 | TGCGCCAGCAGCTTGGGGGTAGCGGGAGCTTCCGGGGAGCTGTTTTTT | CASSLGVAGASGELFF
TRBJ1-1 | . | TRBV5-1 | TRBD1 | TGCGCCAGCAGCCCGACAGGGTCGGGAGCGCGTTCTGCTTTCTTT | CASSPTGSGARSAFF
TRBJ2-1 | . | TRBV6-6 | . | TGTGCCAGCAGTTACGGGGCATACAATGAGCAGTTCTTC | CASSYGAYNEQFF
TRBJ1-3 | . | TRBV5-1 | . | TGCGCCAGCAGCGTACCACAGGAAAACACCATATATTTT | CASSVPQENTIYF
TRBJ1-2 | . | TRBV28 | . | TGTGCCAGCAGAACCGGAGGGGCTAACTATGGCTACACCTTC | CASRTGGANYGYTF
TRBJ2-3 | . | TRBV6-5 | TRBD1 | TGTGCCAGCAGTACCTACAGGGGGCTAGTGGATACGCAGTATTTT | CASSTYRGLVDTQYF
TRBJ1-4 | . | TRBV7-2 | TRBD1 | TGTGCCAGCAGCAGCGACAGGGGAGAAAAACTGTTTTTT | CASSSDRGEKLFF
TRBJ2-7 | . | TRBV27 | TRBD2 | TGTGCCAGCAGTACTAGCGGGAGTCCCCTGCAGTACTTC | CASSTSGSPLQYF
TRBJ2-1 | few | TRBV14 | TRBD2 | TGTGCCAGCAGGGCTAGCGGGGGACACAATGAGCAGTTCTTC | CASRASGGHNEQFF
TRBJ1-6 | . | TRBV6-5 | . | TGTGCCAGCAGTTACAGCACGACGGGGAATTCACCCCTCCACTTT | CASSYSTTGNSPLHF
TRBJ1-4 | . | TRBV27 | . | TGTGCCAGCAGGGGTGGGGGGGCCGGTGAAAAACTGTTTTTT | CASRGGGAGEKLFF
TRBJ1-1 | . | TRBV18 | . | TGTGCCAGCTCAACCCGAGGAGGGAACACTGAAGCTTTCTTT | CASSTRGGNTEAFF
TRBJ2-2 | . | TRBV5-1 | . | TGCGCCAGCAGCTTCGGACTCGGGGAGCTGTTTTTT | CASSFGLGELFF
TRBJ1-1 | . | TRBV19 | . | TGTGCCAGTAGTATAGGGAGGGCAGTCCGATTGAACACTGAAGCTTTCTTT | CASSIGRAVRLNTEAFF
TRBJ1-1 | . | TRBV6-1 | . | TGTGCCAGCAGTGTCGCGACAGAATTGATGAACACTGAAGCTTTCTTT | CASSVATELMNTEAFF
TRBJ2-2 | few | TRBV6-4 | . | TGTGCCAGCAGTGAGACTAGAGATTCCGGGGAGCTGTTTTTT | CASSETRDSGELFF
TRBJ2-1 | . | TRBV19 | TRBD2 | TGTGCCAGTAGTCCGGGGACTAGCGGGACCCGATTGTCGTTCTTC | CASSPGTSGTRLSFF
TRBJ2-2 | . | TRBV7-9 | TRBD1 | TGTGCCAGCAGCTTAGCGGGTAATAGGGGGCCTGCCGGGGAGCTGTTTTTT | CASSLAGNRGPAGELFF
TRBJ2-7 | . | TRBV19 | TRBD2 | TGTGCCAGTAGTACCACGGCTAGCGGGAGGACTGAGCAGTACTTC | CASSTTASGRTEQYF
TRBJ2-2 | . | TRBV7-6 | TRBD1 | TGTGCCAGCAGCTCACAGGGGGGTACGAACACCGGGGAGCTGTTTTTT | CASSSQGGTNTGELFF